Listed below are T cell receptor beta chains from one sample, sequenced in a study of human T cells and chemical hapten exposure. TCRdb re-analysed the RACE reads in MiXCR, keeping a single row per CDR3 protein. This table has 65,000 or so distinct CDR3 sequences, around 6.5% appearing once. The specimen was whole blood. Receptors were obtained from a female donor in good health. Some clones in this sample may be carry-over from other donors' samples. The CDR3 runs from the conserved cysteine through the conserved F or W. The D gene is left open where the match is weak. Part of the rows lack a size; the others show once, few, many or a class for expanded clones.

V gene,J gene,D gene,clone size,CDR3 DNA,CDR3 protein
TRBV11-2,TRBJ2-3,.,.,TGTGCCAGCAGTCGAACCCGCTCAGATACGCAGTATTTT,CASSRTRSDTQYF
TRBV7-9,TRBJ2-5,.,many,TGTGCCAGCAGCTTTAGTGGACAGCACCAAGAGACCCAGTACTTC,CASSFSGQHQETQYF
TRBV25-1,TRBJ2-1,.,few,TGTGCCAGCAGTGTGAGCGGGCCGTGGGGCAATGAGCAGTTCTTC,CASSVSGPWGNEQFF
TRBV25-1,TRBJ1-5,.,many,TGTGCCAGCAGTGACGGAAATCAGCCCCAGCATTTT,CASSDGNQPQHF
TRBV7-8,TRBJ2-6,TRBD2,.,TGTGCCAGCAGCTTAGCTGCCGGGGAGGGCTCTGGGGCCAACGTCCTGACTTTC,CASSLAAGEGSGANVLTF
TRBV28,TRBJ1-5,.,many,TGTGCCAGCAGTGGGCAGGGGCTGGATCAGCCCCAGCATTTT,CASSGQGLDQPQHF
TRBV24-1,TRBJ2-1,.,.,TGTGCCACCAGTGAACGACGCCCCGACCCAGGAAGGAATGAGCAGTTCTTC,CATSERRPDPGRNEQFF
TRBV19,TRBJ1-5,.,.,TGTGCCAGTAACCCGGGGATTTGGAGGGATCAGCCCCAGCATTTT,CASNPGIWRDQPQHF
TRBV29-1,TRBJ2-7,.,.,TGCAGCGTTCAGATTCCAGGGGTCGGCGAGCAGTACTTC,CSVQIPGVGEQYF
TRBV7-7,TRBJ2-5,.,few,TGTGCTAGCAGCCGCGGGACAAAAGAGACCCAGTACTTC,CASSRGTKETQYF
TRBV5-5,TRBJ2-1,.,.,TGTGCCAGCAGCTCGACCATTGGGTCCTACAATGAGCAGTTCTTC,CASSSTIGSYNEQFF
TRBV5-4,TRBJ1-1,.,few,TGTGCCAGCAGCTTGCGGGGGCTCCCGAACACTGAAGCTTTCTTT,CASSLRGLPNTEAFF
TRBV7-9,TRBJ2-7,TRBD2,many,TGTGCCAGCAGCTTGACTAGCGGGAGCGTCTACGAGCAGTACTTC,CASSLTSGSVYEQYF
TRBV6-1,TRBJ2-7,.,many,TGTGCCAGCAGTGATCACAGATCCTACGAGCAGTACTTC,CASSDHRSYEQYF
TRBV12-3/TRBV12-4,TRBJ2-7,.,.,TGTGCCAGCAGTTTACAGAGTAACGAGCAGTACTTC,CASSLQSNEQYF
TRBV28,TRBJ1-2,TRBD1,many,TGTGCCAGCAGTGAGGGACAGATAAGCTATGGCTACACCTTC,CASSEGQISYGYTF
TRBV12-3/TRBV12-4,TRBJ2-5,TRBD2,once,TGTGCCAGCGGGGGGGGGACGGGAGGGGAAGAGACCCAGTACTTC,CASGGGTGGEETQYF
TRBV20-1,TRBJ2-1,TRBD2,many,TGCAGTGCTAGAGATCTAGCGGGGGAGCAGTTCTTC,CSARDLAGEQFF
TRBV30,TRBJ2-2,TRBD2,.,TGTGCCTGGAGTGTTGGGGGAGGGCCCAACACCGGGGAGCTGTTTTTT,CAWSVGGGPNTGELFF
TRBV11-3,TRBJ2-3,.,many,TGTGCCAGCAGCTTAGACGGCACAGATACGCAGTATTTT,CASSLDGTDTQYF
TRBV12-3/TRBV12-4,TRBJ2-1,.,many,TGTGCCAGCAGCCCCGGGACAATCAATGAGCAGTTCTTC,CASSPGTINEQFF
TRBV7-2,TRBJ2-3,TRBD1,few,TGTGCCAGCAGCTCACTCGGACAGGGGAAGGGCACAGATACGCAGTATTTT,CASSSLGQGKGTDTQYF
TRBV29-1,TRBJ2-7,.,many,TGCAGCGTTGCGGGAACGGGTTCCTACGAGCAGTACTTC,CSVAGTGSYEQYF
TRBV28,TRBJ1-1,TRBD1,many,TGTGCCAGCAGTCCGGGACAGATCATGAACACTGAAGCTTTCTTT,CASSPGQIMNTEAFF
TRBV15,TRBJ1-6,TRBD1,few,TGTGCCACCAGCAGAGATGGACAGGATGGCTCGCCCCTCCACTTT,CATSRDGQDGSPLHF
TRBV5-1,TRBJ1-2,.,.,TGCGCCAGCAGCCGACTTGAGACAGGCACGTATGGCTACACCTTC,CASSRLETGTYGYTF
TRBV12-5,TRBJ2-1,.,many,TGTGCTAGTGGTGTGGGAGACCCCTACAATGAGCAGTTCTTC,CASGVGDPYNEQFF
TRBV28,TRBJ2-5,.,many,TGTGCCAGCAGTTCAGGCGGGTTGGAGACCCAGTACTTC,CASSSGGLETQYF
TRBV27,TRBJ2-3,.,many,TGTGCCAGCAGTTTAAGTTCCCCTAGCACAGATACGCAGTATTTT,CASSLSSPSTDTQYF
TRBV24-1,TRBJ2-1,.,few,TGTGCCACCAGTGATTTCCCTAGGGGCCCCTACAATGAGCAGTTCTTC,CATSDFPRGPYNEQFF
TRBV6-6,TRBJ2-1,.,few,TGTGCCAGCTCTTTCCGGGATGAGCAGTTCTTC,CASSFRDEQFF
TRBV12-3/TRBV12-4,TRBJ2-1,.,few,TGTGCCAGCAGACTTGCCAGGGAGCAGTTCTTC,CASRLAREQFF